This T cell receptor (beta chain) was sequenced in a study of OX40 agonist ivuxolimab in advanced cancers. V lost 7 bases and J 6 bases, leaving 21 bases between the germline ends. This CDR3 spans 15 amino acids. The germline V gene encodes CDR1 SGHRS and CDR2 YFSETQ. Sequenced by immunoSEQ multiplex PCR; TCRdb stores in-frame clones only, minus some. The table lists 35,000 to 55,000 clones, over 75% of them singletons, with about 13% in the top ten. This TCR came from an adult with an advanced solid tumor such as melanoma, head and neck, liver or kidney cancer. Sequencing used CD4+ or CD8+ T cells sorted from blood, obtained in a trial of the OX40 agonist ivuxolimab. The chain recombines TRBV5-1 with TRBJ2-3; D perhaps matches TRBD2 (6 bases). The CDR3 loop is CASQGTPARLDTQYF. The CDR3 region has the DNA TGCGCCAGCCAAGGGACTCCCGCCCGGTTGGATACGCAGTATTTT.